The 9 T cell receptor beta chains listed next were all sequenced from one sample in a study of T cells in Graves' hyperthyroidism and ophthalmopathy. TCR beta CDR3 region amplification was performed from RNA transcripts. During a first-round RT-PCR of the TCR CDR3, the HTBI primer set was used. One entry per CDR3 protein results from TCRdb running MiXCR on the multiplex PCR reads. The table has 660,000 or so distinct CDR3 sequences, 45% seen once. The sample was peripheral blood or thyroid tissue (not recorded which). The receptors stem from an adult man with Graves' disease, either hyperthyroidism or ophthalmopathy (not recorded which).

Ten or more counts support this clonotype. The rearrangement joins TRBV29-1 to TRBJ1-2; D unclear. CDR1 is SQVTM and CDR2 is ANQGSEA in the germline V gene. This CDR3 has 15 amino acids. V was cut by 3 bases and J by 5 bases, with 19 bases left in between. The CDR3 region has the DNA TGCAGCGTTGACGGTTCGGGGAACAGCGGATATGGCTACACCTTC. Amino acid sequence: CSVDGSGNSGYGYTF.

The chain has TRBV11-2 and TRBJ2-1, with TRBD1 identical over 7 bases. Looked up from germline, CDR1 is SGHAT and CDR2 is FQNNGV. CDR3 length: 15 residues. V gave up 1 base and J gave up 5 bases; unmatched junction bases: 5. DNA for the CDR3: TGTGCCAGCAGCTTAGGTTCGGGACAGAACAATGAGCAGTTCTTC. This encodes CASSLGSGQNNEQFF.

As regards this clonotype: The junction departs from the called germline gene at one end, perhaps through a read error. V usage is TRBV7-2 and J usage is TRBJ1-5, with unresolved D. The V gene's germline CDR1 is SGHTA and CDR2 FQGNSA. The CDR3 sequence is 14 residues long. The CDR3 DNA sequence: TGCGCCAGCAGCCAAACAGAAAGCAATCAGCCCCAGCATTTT. Amino acids: CASSQTESNQPQHF.

This clonotype was counted at least ten times. The V and J genes are TRBV24-1 and TRBJ2-6; D call uncertain. From germline, CDR1 is KGHDR and CDR2 SFDVKD. The CDR3 is 16 residues long. Trimming shortened V by 4 bases and J by 0 bases, and 9 bases separated the two germline ends. CDR3 sequence: CATSELLDSGANVLTF. The CDR3 DNA sequence: TGTGCCACCAGTGAACTTCTTGACTCTGGGGCCAACGTCCTGACTTTC.

The table lists this clonotype with many counts. The V gene is TRBV7-9, the J gene TRBJ1-3; TRBD1 matches at 7 bases. The V and J ends lost 8 bases and 2 bases, in that order; junction bases with no gene match: 6. From germline, CDR1 is SEHNR and CDR2 FQNEAQ (reference sequence). CDR3 length equals 14 residues. This CDR3 reads CASGLDRAGNTIYF. For the CDR3, the DNA is TGTGCCAGCGGTCTCGACAGGGCTGGAAACACCATATATTTT.

This sequence joins TRBV5-4 and TRBJ1-6; TRBD1 is a possible D gene (6 bases). Trimming pared 4 bases from V and 6 bases from J, leaving 17 bases between. The CDR3 has 16 amino acids. In germline, CDR1 is SGHNT, CDR2 YYREEE (reference sequence). The CDR3: CASSIMGGLRNSPLHF. The DNA of the CDR3 is TGTGCCAGCAGCATCATGGGGGGCTTGCGTAATTCACCCCTCCACTTT. The full variable domain, with the rest looked up from reference TRBV5-4 and TRBJ1-6, is ETGVTQSPTHLIKTRGQQVTLRCSSQSGHNTVSWYQQALGQGPQFIFQYYREEENGRGNFPPRFSGLQFPNYSSELNVNALELDDSALYLCASSIMGGLRNSPLHFGNGTRLTVT.

This clonotype was seen ten or more times. The chain joins TRBV24-1 to TRBJ2-5; D perhaps matches TRBD1 (6 bases). Between the trimmed V and J ends, which lost 3 bases and 2 bases, there was a span of 18 bases. Germline CDR1 is KGHDR and CDR2 is SFDVKD. The CDR3 totals 17 residues. CDR3 residues: CATSDVASGDSQETQYF. The DNA of the CDR3 is TGTGCCACCAGTGATGTAGCCTCAGGGGATTCTCAAGAGACCCAGTACTTC.

This clonotype was detected a few times. V and J are TRBV7-2 and TRBJ1-2; D perhaps matches TRBD1 (5 bases). The V end was cut by 2 bases, the J end by 8 bases, with 12 bases between. This CDR3 has 13 amino acids. Per germline, CDR1 SGHTA and CDR2 FQGNSA. The CDR3 bases are TGTGCCAGCAGCTTAAAGGGGATGGGGGGCTACACCTTC. It is translated as CASSLKGMGGYTF.

This clonotype occurred many times. An end of the junction differs from the germline gene, which may be a read error. V gene TRBV5-1 combines with J gene TRBJ1-3; D may be TRBD1 (6 bases). The V gene's germline CDR1 is SGHRS and CDR2 YFSETQ. The CDR3 loop spans 14 amino acids. The CDR3 loop is CASSSDSSGNTIYF. Here the CDR3 DNA reads TGTGCCAGCAGTTCGGACAGCTCTGGAAACACCATATATTTT.